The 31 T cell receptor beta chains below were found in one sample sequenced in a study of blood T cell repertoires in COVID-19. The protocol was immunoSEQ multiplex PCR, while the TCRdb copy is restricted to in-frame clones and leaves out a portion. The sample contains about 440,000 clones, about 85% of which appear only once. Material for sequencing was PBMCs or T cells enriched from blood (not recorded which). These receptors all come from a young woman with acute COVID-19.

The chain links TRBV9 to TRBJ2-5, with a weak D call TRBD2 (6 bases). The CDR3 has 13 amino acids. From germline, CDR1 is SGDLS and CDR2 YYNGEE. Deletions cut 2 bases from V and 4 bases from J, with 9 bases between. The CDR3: CASSVGGPETQYF. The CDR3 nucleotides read TGTGCCAGCAGCGTTGGAGGGCCAGAGACCCAGTACTTC.

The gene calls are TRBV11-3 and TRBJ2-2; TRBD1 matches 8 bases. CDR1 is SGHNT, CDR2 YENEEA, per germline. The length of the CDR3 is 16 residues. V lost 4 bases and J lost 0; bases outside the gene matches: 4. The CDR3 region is CASSSTGDANTGELFF. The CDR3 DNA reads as TGTGCCAGCAGCTCGACAGGGGACGCGAACACCGGGGAGCTGTTTTTT.

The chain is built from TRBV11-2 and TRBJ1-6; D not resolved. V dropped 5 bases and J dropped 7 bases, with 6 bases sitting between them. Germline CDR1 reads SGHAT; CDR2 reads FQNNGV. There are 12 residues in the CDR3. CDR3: CASSPSNSPLHF. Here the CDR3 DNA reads TGTGCCAGCAGCCCCTCGAATTCACCCCTCCACTTT.

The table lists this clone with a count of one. This CDR3 is CASSPSGLAGMGELFF. DNA of the CDR3: TGTGCCAGCAGTCCAAGCGGGCTAGCGGGAATGGGGGAGCTGTTTTTT. The rearrangement uses TRBV7-9 and TRBJ2-2; TRBD2 matches 9 bases. The trim removed 6 bases at V and 8 bases at J, leaving 13 bases unmatched. Germline loops: CDR1 SEHNR, CDR2 FQNEAQ (reference sequence). There are 16 residues in the CDR3.

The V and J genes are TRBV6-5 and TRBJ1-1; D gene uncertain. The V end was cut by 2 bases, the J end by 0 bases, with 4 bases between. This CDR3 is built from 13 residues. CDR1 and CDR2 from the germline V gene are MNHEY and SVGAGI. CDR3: CASSYNMNTEAFF. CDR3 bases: TGTGCCAGCAGTTACAATATGAACACTGAAGCTTTCTTT.

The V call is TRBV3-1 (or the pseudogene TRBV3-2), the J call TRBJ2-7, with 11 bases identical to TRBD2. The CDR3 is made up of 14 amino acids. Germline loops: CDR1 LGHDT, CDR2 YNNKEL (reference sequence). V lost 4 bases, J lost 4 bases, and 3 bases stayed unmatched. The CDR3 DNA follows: TGTGCCAGCAGCCGACTAGCGGGGCCGTACGAGCAGTACTTC. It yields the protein CASSRLAGPYEQYF.

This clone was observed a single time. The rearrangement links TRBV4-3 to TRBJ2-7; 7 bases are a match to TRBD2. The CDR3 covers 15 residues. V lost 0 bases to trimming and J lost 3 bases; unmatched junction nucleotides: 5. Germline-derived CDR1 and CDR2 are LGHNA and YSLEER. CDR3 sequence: CASSQEAGKGYEQYF. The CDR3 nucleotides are TGCGCCAGCAGCCAAGAAGCGGGAAAAGGCTACGAGCAGTACTTC.

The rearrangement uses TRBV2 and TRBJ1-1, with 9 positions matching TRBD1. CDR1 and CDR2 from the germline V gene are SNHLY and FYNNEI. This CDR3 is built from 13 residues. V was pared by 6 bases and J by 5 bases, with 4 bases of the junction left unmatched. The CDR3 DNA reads TGTGCCAGCAGAAACAGGGGGCGAACTGAAGCTTTCTTT. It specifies CASRNRGRTEAFF.

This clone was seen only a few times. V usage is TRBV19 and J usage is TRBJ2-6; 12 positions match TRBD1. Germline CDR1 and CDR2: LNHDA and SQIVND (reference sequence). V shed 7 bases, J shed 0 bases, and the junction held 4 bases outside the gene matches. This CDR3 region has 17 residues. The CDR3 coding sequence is TGTGCCAGTACCAGGGACAGGGGGCCCTCTGGGGCCAACGTCCTGACTTTC. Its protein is CASTRDRGPSGANVLTF.

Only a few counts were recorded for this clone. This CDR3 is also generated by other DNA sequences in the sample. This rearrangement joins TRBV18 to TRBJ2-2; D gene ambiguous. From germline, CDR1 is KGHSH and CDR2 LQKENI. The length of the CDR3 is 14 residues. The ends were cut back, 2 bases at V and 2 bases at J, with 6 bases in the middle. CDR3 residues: CASSPGGNTGELFF. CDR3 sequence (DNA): TGTGCCAGCTCACCAGGCGGAAACACCGGGGAGCTGTTTTTT.

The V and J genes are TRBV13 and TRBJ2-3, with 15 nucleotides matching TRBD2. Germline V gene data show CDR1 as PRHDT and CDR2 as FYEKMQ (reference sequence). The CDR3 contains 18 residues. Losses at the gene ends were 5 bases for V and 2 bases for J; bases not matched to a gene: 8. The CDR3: CASSEGTSGGTPTDTQYF. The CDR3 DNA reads TGTGCCAGCAGCGAGGGGACTAGCGGGGGGACCCCCACAGATACGCAGTATTTT.

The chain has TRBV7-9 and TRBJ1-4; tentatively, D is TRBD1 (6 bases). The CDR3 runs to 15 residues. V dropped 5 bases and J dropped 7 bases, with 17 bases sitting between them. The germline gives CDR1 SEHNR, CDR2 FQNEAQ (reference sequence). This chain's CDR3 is CASSPPGGAGEKLFF. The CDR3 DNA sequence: TGTGCCAGCAGCCCCCCGGGGGGGGCTGGTGAAAAACTGTTTTTT.

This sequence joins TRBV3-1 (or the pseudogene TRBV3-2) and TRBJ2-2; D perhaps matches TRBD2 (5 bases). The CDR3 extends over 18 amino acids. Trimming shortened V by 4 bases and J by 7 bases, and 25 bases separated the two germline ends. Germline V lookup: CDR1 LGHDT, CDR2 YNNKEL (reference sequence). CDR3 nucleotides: TGTGCCAGCAGCCCCTACGCCAGGAGGCCCGCTGCCGGCGGGGAGCTGTTTTTT. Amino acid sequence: CASSPYARRPAAGGELFF.

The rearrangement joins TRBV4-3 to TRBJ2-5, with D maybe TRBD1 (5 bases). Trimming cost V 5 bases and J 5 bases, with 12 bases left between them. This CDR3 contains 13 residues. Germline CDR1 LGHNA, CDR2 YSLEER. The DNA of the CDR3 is TGCGCCAGCAGCTTTGGGGCACGGGAGACCCAGTACTTC. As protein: CASSFGARETQYF.

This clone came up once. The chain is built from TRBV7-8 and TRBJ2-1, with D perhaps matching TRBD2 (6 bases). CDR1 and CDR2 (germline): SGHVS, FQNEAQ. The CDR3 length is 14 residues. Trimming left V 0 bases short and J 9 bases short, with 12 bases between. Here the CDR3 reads CASSLAWRGGEQFF. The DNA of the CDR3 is TGTGCCAGCAGCTTAGCTTGGCGGGGCGGTGAGCAGTTCTTC.

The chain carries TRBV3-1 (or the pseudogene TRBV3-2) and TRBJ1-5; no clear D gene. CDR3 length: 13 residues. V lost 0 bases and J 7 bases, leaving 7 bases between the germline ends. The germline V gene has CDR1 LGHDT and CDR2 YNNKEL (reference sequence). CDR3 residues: CASSQDRKQPQHF. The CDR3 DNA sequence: TGTGCCAGCAGCCAAGACAGAAAACAGCCCCAGCATTTT.

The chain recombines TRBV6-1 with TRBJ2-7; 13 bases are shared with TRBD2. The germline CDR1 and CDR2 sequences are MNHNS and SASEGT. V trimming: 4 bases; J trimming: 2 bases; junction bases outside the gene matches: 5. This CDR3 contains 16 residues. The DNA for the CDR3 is TGTGCCAGCAGTGGACTAGCGGGGGGACGCCCCTACGAGCAGTACTTC. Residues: CASSGLAGGRPYEQYF.

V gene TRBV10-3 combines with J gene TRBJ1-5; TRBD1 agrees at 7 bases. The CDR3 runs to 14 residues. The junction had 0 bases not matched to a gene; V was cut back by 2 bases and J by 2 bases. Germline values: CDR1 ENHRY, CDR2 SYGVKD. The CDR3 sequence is CAISEGQGNQPQHF. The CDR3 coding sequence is TGTGCCATCAGTGAGGGACAGGGCAATCAGCCCCAGCATTTT.

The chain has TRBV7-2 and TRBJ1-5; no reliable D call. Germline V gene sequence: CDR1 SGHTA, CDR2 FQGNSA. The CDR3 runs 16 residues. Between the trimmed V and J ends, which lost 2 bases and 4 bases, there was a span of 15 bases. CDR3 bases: TGTGCCAGCAGCTTATCTCGCGGCAGCGGAAATCAGCCCCAGCATTTT. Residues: CASSLSRGSGNQPQHF.

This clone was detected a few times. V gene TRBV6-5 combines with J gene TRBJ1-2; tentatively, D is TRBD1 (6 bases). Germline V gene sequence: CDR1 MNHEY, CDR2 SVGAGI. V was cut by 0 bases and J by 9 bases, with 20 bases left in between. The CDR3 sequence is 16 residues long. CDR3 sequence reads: CASSYSLTRGGASYTF. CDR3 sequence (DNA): TGTGCCAGCAGTTACTCTCTTACTCGCGGGGGGGCCAGCTACACCTTC.

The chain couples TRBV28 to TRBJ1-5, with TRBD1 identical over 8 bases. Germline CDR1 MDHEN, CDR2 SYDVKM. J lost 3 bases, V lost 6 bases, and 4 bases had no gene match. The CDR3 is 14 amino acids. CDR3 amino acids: CASRYRGDNQPQHF. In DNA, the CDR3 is TGTGCCAGCAGGTACAGGGGGGACAATCAGCCCCAGCATTTT.

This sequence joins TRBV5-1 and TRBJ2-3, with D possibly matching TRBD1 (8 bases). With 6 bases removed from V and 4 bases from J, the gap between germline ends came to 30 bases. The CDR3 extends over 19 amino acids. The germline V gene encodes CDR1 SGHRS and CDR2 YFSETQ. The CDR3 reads CASNGQGRDQAGVPDTQYF. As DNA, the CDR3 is TGCGCCAGCAACGGACAGGGTCGGGATCAGGCGGGAGTCCCAGATACGCAGTATTTT.

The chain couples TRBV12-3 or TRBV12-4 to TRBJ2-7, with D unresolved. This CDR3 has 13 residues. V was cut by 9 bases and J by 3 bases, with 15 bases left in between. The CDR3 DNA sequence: TGTGCCAGTAACCTGGGCCTCCTCTACGAGCAGTACTTC. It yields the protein CASNLGLLYEQYF.

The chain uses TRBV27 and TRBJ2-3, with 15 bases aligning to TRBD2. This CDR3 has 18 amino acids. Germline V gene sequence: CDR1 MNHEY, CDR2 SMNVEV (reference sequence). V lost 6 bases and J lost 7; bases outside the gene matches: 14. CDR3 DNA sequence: TGTGCCAGCAGCCGAGAGGGACTAGCGGGAGGTTGGTGGAATACGCAGTATTTT. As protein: CASSREGLAGGWWNTQYF.

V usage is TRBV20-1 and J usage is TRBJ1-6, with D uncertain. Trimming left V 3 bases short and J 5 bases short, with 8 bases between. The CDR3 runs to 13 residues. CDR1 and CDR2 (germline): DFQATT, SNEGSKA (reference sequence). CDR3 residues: CSASSQNNSPLHF. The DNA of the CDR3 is TGCAGTGCTAGTTCACAAAATAATTCACCCCTCCACTTT.

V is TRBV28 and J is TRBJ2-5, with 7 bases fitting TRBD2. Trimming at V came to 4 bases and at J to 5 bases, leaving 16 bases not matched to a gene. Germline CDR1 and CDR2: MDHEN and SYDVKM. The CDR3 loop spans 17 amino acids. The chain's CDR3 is CASSSGLRERWWETQYF. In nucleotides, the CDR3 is TGTGCCAGCAGTTCCGGCTTGCGGGAGAGATGGTGGGAGACCCAGTACTTC.

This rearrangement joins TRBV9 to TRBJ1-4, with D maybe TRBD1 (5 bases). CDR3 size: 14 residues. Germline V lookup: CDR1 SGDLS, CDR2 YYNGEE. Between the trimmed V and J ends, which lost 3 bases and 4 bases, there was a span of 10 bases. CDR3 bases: TGTGCCAGCAGCGGCGGGGGGAGTAATGAAAAACTGTTTTTT. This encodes CASSGGGSNEKLFF.

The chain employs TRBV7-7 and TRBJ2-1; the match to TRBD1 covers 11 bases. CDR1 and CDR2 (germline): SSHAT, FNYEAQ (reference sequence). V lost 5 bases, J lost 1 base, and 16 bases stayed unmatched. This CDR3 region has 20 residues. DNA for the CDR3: TGTGCCAGCAGCGCCGGACAGGGGGCCGGTGCTAGCGGGTCCTACAATGAGCAGTTCTTC. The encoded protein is CASSAGQGAGASGSYNEQFF.

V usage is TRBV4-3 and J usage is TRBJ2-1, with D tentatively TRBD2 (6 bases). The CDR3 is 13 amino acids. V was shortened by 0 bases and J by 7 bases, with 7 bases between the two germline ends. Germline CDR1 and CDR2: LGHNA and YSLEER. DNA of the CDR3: TGCGCCAGCAGCCAAGATGGAGGGAATGAGCAGTTCTTC. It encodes CASSQDGGNEQFF.

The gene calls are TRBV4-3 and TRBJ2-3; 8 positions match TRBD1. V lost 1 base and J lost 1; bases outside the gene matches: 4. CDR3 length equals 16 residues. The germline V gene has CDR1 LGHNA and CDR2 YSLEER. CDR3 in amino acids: CASSQGPGQGTDTQYF. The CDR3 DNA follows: TGCGCCAGCAGCCAAGGCCCGGGACAGGGCACAGATACGCAGTATTTT.

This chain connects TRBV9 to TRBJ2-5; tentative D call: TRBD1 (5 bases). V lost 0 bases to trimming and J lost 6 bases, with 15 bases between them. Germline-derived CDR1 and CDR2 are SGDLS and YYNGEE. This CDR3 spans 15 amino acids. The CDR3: CASSVDGTTAKTQYF. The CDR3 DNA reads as TGTGCCAGCAGCGTAGACGGTACGACAGCAAAGACCCAGTACTTC.